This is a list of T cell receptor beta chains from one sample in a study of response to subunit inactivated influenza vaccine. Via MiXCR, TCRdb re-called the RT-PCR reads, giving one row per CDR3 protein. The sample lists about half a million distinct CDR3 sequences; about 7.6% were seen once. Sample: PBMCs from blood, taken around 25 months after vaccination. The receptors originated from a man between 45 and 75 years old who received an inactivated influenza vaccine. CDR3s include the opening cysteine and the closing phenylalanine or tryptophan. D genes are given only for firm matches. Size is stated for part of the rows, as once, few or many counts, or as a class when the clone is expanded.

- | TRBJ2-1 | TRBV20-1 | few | CSAKPRTAPQPNEQFF | TGCAGTGCCAAACCCCGGACCGCCCCTCAACCAAATGAGCAGTTCTTC
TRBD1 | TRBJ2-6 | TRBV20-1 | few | CSARPRGGTGGFSGANVLTF | TGCAGTGCTAGACCACGGGGCGGGACAGGGGGTTTCTCTGGGGCCAACGTCCTGACTTTC
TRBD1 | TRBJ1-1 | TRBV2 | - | CASSQDRVDTEAFF | TGTGCCAGCAGCCAAGACAGGGTAGACACTGAAGCTTTCTTT
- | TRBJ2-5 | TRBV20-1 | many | CSARRRAKQETQYF | TGCAGTGCTAGAAGAAGGGCAAAACAAGAGACCCAGTACTTC
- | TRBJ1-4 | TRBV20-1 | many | CSARTTTNEKLFF | TGCAGTGCTAGGACTACAACTAATGAAAAACTGTTTTTT
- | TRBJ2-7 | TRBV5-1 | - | CASSLAGSPPYEQYF | TGCGCCAGCAGCTTGGCGGGGAGTCCCCCCTACGAGCAGTACTTC
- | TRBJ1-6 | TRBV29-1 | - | CSVKTGENSPLHF | TGCAGCGTCAAAACCGGGGAAAATTCACCCCTCCACTTT
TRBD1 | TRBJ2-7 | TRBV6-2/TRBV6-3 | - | CASRRQGASLEQYF | TGTGCCAGCAGGCGGCAGGGGGCGTCTCTCGAGCAGTACTTC
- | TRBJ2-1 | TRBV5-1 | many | CASSSGRDEQFF | TGCGCCAGCAGCTCGGGACGGGATGAGCAGTTCTTC
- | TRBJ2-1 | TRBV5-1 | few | CASSIGPYNEQFF | TGCGCCAGCAGCATCGGACCCTACAATGAGCAGTTCTTC
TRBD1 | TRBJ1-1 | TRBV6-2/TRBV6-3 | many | CASSYNPGTAEAFF | TGTGCCAGCAGTTATAATCCGGGGACAGCTGAAGCTTTCTTT
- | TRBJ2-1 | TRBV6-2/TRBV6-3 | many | CASRSQIYSYNEQFF | TGTGCCAGCAGATCCCAAATCTACAGCTACAATGAGCAGTTCTTC
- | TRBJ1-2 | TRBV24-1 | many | CATSDYPSYGYTF | TGTGCCACCAGTGACTACCCTTCCTATGGCTACACCTTC
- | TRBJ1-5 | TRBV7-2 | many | CASSFGDVQPQHF | TGTGCCAGCAGCTTTGGGGACGTCCAGCCCCAGCATTTT
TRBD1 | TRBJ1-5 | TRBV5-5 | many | CASSLVGQSNQPQHF | TGTGCCAGCAGCTTGGTGGGACAGTCTAATCAGCCCCAGCATTTT
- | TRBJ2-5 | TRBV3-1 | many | CASSQDGRDQETQYF | TGTGCCAGCAGCCAAGATGGCCGGGACCAAGAGACCCAGTACTTC
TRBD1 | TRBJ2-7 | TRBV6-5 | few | CASSYTGEGYEQYF | TGTGCCAGCAGTTACACAGGGGAAGGCTACGAGCAGTACTTC
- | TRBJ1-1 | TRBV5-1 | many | CASSLASLNTEAFF | TGCGCCAGCAGCTTGGCCAGCTTGAACACTGAAGCTTTCTTT
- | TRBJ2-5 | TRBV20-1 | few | CSAMAAALETQYF | TGCAGTGCTATGGCCGCCGCGTTAGAGACCCAGTACTTC
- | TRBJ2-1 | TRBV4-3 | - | CASSQEVDGPSYNEQFF | TGCGCCAGCAGCCAAGAAGTAGACGGACCGTCCTACAATGAGCAGTTCTTC
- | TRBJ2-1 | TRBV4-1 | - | CASSQRNPVDEQFF | TGCGCCAGCAGCCAAAGAAACCCGGTGGATGAGCAGTTCTTC
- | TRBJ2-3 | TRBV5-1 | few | CASSPFGDSTDTQYF | TGCGCCAGCAGCCCCTTCGGAGATAGCACAGATACGCAGTATTTT
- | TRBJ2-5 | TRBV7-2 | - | CASSLLGQSFETQYF | TGTGCCAGCAGCTTATTGGGCCAGAGCTTCGAGACCCAGTACTTC
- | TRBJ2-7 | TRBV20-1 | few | CSARDPQHEQYF | TGCAGTGCTAGAGATCCCCAGCACGAGCAGTACTTC
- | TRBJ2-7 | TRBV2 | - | CASSGREYYSYEQYF | TGTGCCAGCAGTGGTAGGGAGTATTACTCCTACGAGCAGTACTTC
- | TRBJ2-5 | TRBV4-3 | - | CASSQDWRGETQYF | TGCGCCAGCAGCCAAGATTGGAGGGGGGAGACCCAGTACTTC
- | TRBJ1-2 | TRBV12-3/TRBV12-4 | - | CASSLGDRGYTF | TGTGCCAGCAGTCTAGGGGATCGGGGCTACACCTTC
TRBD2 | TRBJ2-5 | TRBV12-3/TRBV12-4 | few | CASSLVSGRTQYF | TGTGCCAGCAGTTTGGTGAGCGGGAGGACCCAGTACTTC
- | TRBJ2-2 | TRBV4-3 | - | CASSLEQDFGELFF | TGCGCCAGCAGCCTAGAGCAGGATTTCGGGGAGCTGTTTTTT
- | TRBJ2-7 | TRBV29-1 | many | CSVERGGNDEQYF | TGCAGCGTTGAACGTGGAGGTAACGACGAGCAGTACTTC
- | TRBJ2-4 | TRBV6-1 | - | CASSEQDFQYF | TGTGCCAGCAGTGAACAGGATTTTCAGTACTTC
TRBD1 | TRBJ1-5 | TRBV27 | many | CASRPTSGGWQPQHF | TGTGCCAGCAGACCTACCTCAGGGGGCTGGCAGCCCCAGCATTTT
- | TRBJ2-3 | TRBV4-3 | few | CASSQVGSDTQYF | TGCGCCAGCAGCCAAGTCGGTTCAGATACGCAGTATTTT
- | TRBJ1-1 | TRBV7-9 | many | CASSLGSTEAFF | TGTGCCAGCAGCCTTGGGTCCACTGAAGCTTTCTTT
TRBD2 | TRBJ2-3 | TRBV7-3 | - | CASSPGTSGRIGTQYF | TGTGCCAGCAGTCCCGGGACTAGCGGGAGAATTGGTACGCAGTATTTT
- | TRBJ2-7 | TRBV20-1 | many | CSARDRGRNSYEQYF | TGCAGTGCTAGAGATCGAGGGAGGAATTCCTACGAGCAGTACTTC
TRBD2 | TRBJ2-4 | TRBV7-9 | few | CASSVTSGGLAKNIQYF | TGTGCCAGCAGCGTGACTAGCGGGGGCTTAGCCAAAAACATTCAGTACTTC
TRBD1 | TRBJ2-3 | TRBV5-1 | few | CASRQGLSTDTQYF | TGCGCCAGCAGACAGGGGCTAAGCACAGATACGCAGTATTTT
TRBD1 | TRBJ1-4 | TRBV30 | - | CAWQIRGASEKLFF | TGTGCCTGGCAGATCAGGGGGGCGAGTGAAAAACTGTTTTTT
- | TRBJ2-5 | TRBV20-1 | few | CSARRGGQETQYF | TGCAGTGCTAGACGTGGGGGGCAAGAGACCCAGTACTTC
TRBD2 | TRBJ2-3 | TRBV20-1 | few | CSARDIAGDVVVNTQYF | TGCAGTGCTAGAGATATAGCGGGAGACGTCGTAGTGAATACGCAGTATTTT
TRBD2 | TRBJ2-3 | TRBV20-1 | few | CSASELIGLAGFMDTQYF | TGCAGTGCTAGTGAATTAATAGGACTAGCGGGGTTTATGGATACGCAGTATTTT
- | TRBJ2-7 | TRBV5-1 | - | CASSGDGVYEQYF | TGCGCCAGCAGCGGCGACGGAGTCTACGAGCAGTACTTC
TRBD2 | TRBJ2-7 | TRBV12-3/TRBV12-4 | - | CASRRGNSYEQYF | TGTGCCAGCAGGCGGGGGAACTCCTACGAGCAGTACTTC
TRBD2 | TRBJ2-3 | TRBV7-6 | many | CASSFPAGTSTDTQYF | TGTGCCAGCAGCTTCCCAGCGGGGACTAGCACAGATACGCAGTATTTT
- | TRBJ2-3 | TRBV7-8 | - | CASSLGWGRLGGTDTQYF | TGTGCCAGCAGCTTAGGATGGGGTCGCCTGGGTGGCACAGATACGCAGTATTTT
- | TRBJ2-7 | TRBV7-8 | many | CASSLRLVNSYEQYF | TGTGCCAGCAGCTTACGCCTCGTAAACTCCTACGAGCAGTACTTC
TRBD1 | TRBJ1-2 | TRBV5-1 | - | CASSLGGTGRIGDGYTF | TGCGCCAGCAGCTTGGGCGGGACAGGACGAATCGGGGATGGCTACACCTTC
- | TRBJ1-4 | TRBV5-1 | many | CASSLGWAAATNEKLFF | TGCGCCAGCAGCTTGGGCTGGGCAGCTGCAACTAATGAAAAACTGTTTTTT
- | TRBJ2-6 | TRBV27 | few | CASRELGRVLFGANVLTF | TGTGCCAGCAGGGAACTGGGACGGGTTTTATTTGGGGCCAACGTCCTGACTTTC
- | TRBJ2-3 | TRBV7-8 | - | CASSKRANTQYF | TGTGCCAGCAGCAAGCGGGCCAATACGCAGTATTTT
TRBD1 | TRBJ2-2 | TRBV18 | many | CASSATGTGELFF | TGTGCCAGCAGCGCGACAGGGACCGGGGAGCTGTTTTTT
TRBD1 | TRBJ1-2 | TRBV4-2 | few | CASSPGQVFDGYTF | TGTGCCAGCAGCCCAGGACAGGTTTTTGATGGCTACACCTTC
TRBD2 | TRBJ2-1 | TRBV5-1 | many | CASSPVSGSHNEQFF | TGCGCCAGCAGCCCCGTTAGCGGGAGCCACAATGAGCAGTTCTTC
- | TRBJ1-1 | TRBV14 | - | CASSQAPSTEAFF | TGTGCCAGCAGCCAAGCGCCCTCCACTGAAGCTTTCTTT
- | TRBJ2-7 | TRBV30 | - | CAGRRDIYCEQYF | TGTGCCGGCCGCCGGGACATATACTGCGAGCAGTACTTC
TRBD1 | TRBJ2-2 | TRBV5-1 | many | CASSKTGDLSGELFF | TGCGCCAGCAGCAAGACAGGGGATTTATCCGGGGAGCTGTTTTTT
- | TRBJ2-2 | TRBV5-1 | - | CASKASGAPGELFF | TGCGCCAGCAAAGCCAGCGGAGCACCCGGGGAGCTGTTTTTT
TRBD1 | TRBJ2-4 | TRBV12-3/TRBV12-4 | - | CASSVIRQGDIKNIQYF | TGTGCCAGCAGCGTAATCAGACAGGGGGATATCAAAAACATTCAGTACTTC